The 12 T cell receptor beta chains in this list originate from one sample, sequenced in a study of identical twins. TCRdb ran MiXCR on the 5' RACE reads and lists one entry per CDR3 protein. Among 1.5 million to 2 million distinct CDR3 sequences listed, more than 30% were seen once. The sequenced material came from cord blood. These receptor sequences come from a newborn girl in good health.

This chain links TRBV5-1 with TRBJ2-5; TRBD2 might be the D (5 bases). This CDR3 is 14 amino acids long. Trimming took off 4 bases at V and 6 bases at J, with 16 bases between the two ends. Germline CDR1 is SGHRS and CDR2 is YFSETQ. The CDR3 DNA reads TGCGCCAGCAGCCCGGGGTCCGGGGATCAGACCCAGTACTTC. Its protein product is CASSPGSGDQTQYF.

This chain uses TRBV2 with TRBJ1-4, with a possible D match to TRBD1 (6 bases). The V end was cut by 6 bases, the J end by 8 bases, with 19 bases between. CDR3 length: 15 residues. Germline assignment: CDR1 SNHLY and CDR2 FYNNEI. The CDR3 spells CASRSNTGRREKLFF. In DNA, the CDR3 is TGTGCCAGCAGGAGCAACACAGGGAGAAGGGAAAAACTGTTTTTT.

Only a few counts were recorded for this clonotype. This chain links TRBV5-1 with TRBJ2-3; TRBD2 matches at 10 bases. Germline V lookup: CDR1 SGHRS, CDR2 YFSETQ. The CDR3 contains 16 residues. V shed 1 base and J 2 bases; nucleotides not matched to a gene: 4. The CDR3 region is CASSLQRGGPTDTQYF. The CDR3 coding sequence is TGCGCCAGCAGCTTGCAGCGGGGGGGCCCCACAGATACGCAGTATTTT.

Concerning this clonotype: A much larger clone is a single base away; this may be a read error. The chain carries TRBV15 and TRBJ1-2; tentatively, D is TRBD1 (6 bases). With 3 bases removed from V and 4 bases from J, the gap between germline ends came to 9 bases. CDR1 LNHNV and CDR2 YYDKDF come from the germline V gene (reference sequence). CDR3 length: 13 residues. CDR3 bases: TGTGCCACCAGCAGGGACAGATTCTATGGCTACACCTTC. Residues: CATSRDRFYGYTF.

This chain connects TRBV24-1 to TRBJ2-3, with a tentative D call TRBD2 (6 bases). Trimming cost V 5 bases and J 3 bases, with 14 bases left between them. The CDR3 length is 15 residues. Germline loops: CDR1 KGHDR, CDR2 SFDVKD. CDR3 sequence: CATSVSSGATDTQYF. CDR3 bases: TGTGCCACCAGTGTTTCGTCGGGAGCAACAGATACGCAGTATTTT.

In the case of this clonotype: A read error may account for a junction end that differs from germline. The rearrangement uses TRBV6-2 or TRBV6-3 and TRBJ2-1; TRBD2 is a possible D gene (5 bases). This CDR3 has 13 residues. Germline CDR1 is MNHEY and CDR2 is SVGEGT. Here the CDR3 DNA reads TGTGCCAGCGGTTACAGCGGATACAATGAGCAGTTCTTC. As protein: CASGYSGYNEQFF.

This clonotype has more than one count but fewer than ten. V gene TRBV13 combines with J gene TRBJ2-3; D is uncertain. The V end was cut by 2 bases, the J end by 4 bases, with 10 bases between. CDR1 and CDR2 (germline): PRHDT, FYEKMQ (reference sequence). This CDR3 spans 14 amino acids. The CDR3 protein is CASSLFQHADTQYF. In DNA, the CDR3 is TGTGCCAGCAGCTTATTCCAGCACGCAGATACGCAGTATTTT.

The genes are TRBV5-1 and TRBJ1-4; D perhaps matches TRBD1 (6 bases). This CDR3 contains 16 residues. V was cut by 9 bases and J by 7 bases, with 25 bases left in between. Germline-derived CDR1 and CDR2 are SGHRS and YFSETQ. The CDR3 region has the DNA TGCGCCACCTCGGATGGGATGTCGGGACAAAGTGAAAAACTGTTTTTT. Amino acids: CATSDGMSGQSEKLFF.

This clonotype has just a few counts. The chain links TRBV7-9 to TRBJ1-1, with 9 positions matching TRBD1. CDR1 and CDR2 from the germline V gene are SEHNR and FQNEAQ (reference sequence). The CDR3 is 17 amino acids. The J segment lost 2 bases and the V segment lost 5 bases, leaving 12 bases of the junction unmatched. The CDR3 loop reads CASSPPTGTGINTEAFF. The CDR3 DNA is TGTGCCAGCAGCCCCCCAACCGGGACAGGGATTAACACTGAAGCTTTCTTT. Drawing the rest from reference TRBV7-9 and TRBJ1-1, the complete variable domain is DTGVSQNPRHKITKRGQNVTFRCDPISEHNRLYWYRQTLGQGPEFLTYFQNEAQLEKSRLLSDRFSAERPKGSFSTLEIQRTEQGDSAMYLCASSPPTGTGINTEAFFGQGTRLTVV.

The chain has TRBV21-1 and TRBJ2-7; TRBD1 was called by the table and not checked on the DNA. TRBV21-1 has pseudogene status. The CDR3 loop spans 16 amino acids. The CDR3 nucleotides read TGTGCCAGCAGCCCACCGCCCGGGACAGGCTTCTACGAGCAGTACTTC. This encodes CASSPPPGTGFYEQYF.

V usage is TRBV21-1 and J usage is TRBJ1-6. TRBV21-1 is tagged as a pseudogene. This CDR3 contains 18 residues. This CDR3 is CASSKRDTYSDYNSPLHF. CDR3 DNA: TGTGCCAGCAGCAAAAGGGATACCTATTCCGATTATAATTCACCCCTCCACTTT.

Only one count was recorded for this clonotype. In DNA, the CDR3 is TGCAGTGCTAGCTTCCGGGACAGGTTGTACGAGCAGTACTTC. As protein: CSASFRDRLYEQYF. This rearrangement joins TRBV20-1 to TRBJ2-4; 8 positions agree with TRBD1. The J call may be wrong; the DNA end is better matched by TRBJ2-7. Germline V gene sequence: CDR1 DFQATT, CDR2 SNEGSKA (reference sequence). The CDR3 consists of 14 residues.